This passage covers 23 T cell receptor beta chains from one sample sequenced in a study of shared clonotypes between healthy human individuals. Data came from immunoSEQ multiplex PCR; TCRdb stores just in-frame clones and leaves some out. The data contain 550,000 to 800,000 clones, less than 95% of them singletons. Sequencing was carried out using memory CD8+ T cells from PBMCs. Subset given: CD45RO+ cells pooled with CCR7-negative TemRA cells. Receptors were obtained from a man between 18 and 29 years old in good health. Some clones in this sample may be carry-over from other donors' samples.

The rearrangement links TRBV29-1 to TRBJ2-7; tentative D call: TRBD2 (5 bases). Germline loops: CDR1 SQVTM, CDR2 ANQGSEA. CDR3 length: 12 residues. The V end lost 6 bases, the J end lost 1 base, and 10 bases lay between the germline ends. This chain's CDR3 is CSVRADSYEQYF. The CDR3 nucleotides read TGCAGCGTAAGAGCGGATTCCTACGAGCAGTACTTC.

The chain employs TRBV10-2 and TRBJ2-7; 11 bases line up with TRBD1. CDR1 and CDR2 from the germline V gene are WSHSY and SAAADI. With V trimmed by 7 bases and J by 4 bases, 9 bases remained unmatched. The CDR3 extends over 15 amino acids. This CDR3 reads CASKPPGQGVYEQYF. The CDR3 bases are TGCGCCAGCAAACCCCCGGGACAGGGGGTTTACGAGCAGTACTTC.

This chain connects TRBV11-2 to TRBJ1-1; D gene ambiguous. The CDR3 loop spans 12 amino acids. Trimming removed 1 base at V and 7 bases at J, with 7 bases between. CDR1 and CDR2 from the germline V gene are SGHAT and FQNNGV. CDR3 sequence reads: CASSLGPYEAFF. The DNA for the CDR3 is TGTGCCAGCAGCTTAGGCCCGTATGAAGCTTTCTTT.

This clone was observed a few times. In DNA form, the CDR3 reads TGTGCCTACAATGCACGGGGGGGGTACACTGAAGCTTTCTTT. Its translation: CAYNARGGYTEAFF. The rearrangement links TRBV30 to TRBJ1-1, with TRBD1 as a possible D gene (5 bases). V dropped 7 bases and J dropped 3 bases, with 18 bases sitting between them. Germline loops: CDR1 GTSNPN, CDR2 SVGIG (reference sequence). The CDR3 loop spans 14 amino acids.

This rearrangement joins TRBV7-8 to TRBJ2-7; D not resolved. The V end lost 4 bases, the J end lost 4 bases, and 17 bases lay between the germline ends. The germline V gene encodes CDR1 SGHVS and CDR2 FQNEAQ. The CDR3 is 15 amino acids. The CDR3 reads CASSSSDGRTYEQYF. The CDR3 DNA follows: TGTGCCAGCAGCTCGTCGGACGGACGGACGTACGAGCAGTACTTC.

The V call is TRBV6-1, the J call TRBJ1-5; a weak D match, TRBD1 (5 bases). This CDR3 has 14 amino acids. Germline V CDR1 and CDR2: MNHNS, SASEGT. V lost 7 bases to trimming and J lost 3 bases, with 13 bases between them. The CDR3 protein is CASTSGRFNQPQHF. The CDR3 nucleotides read TGTGCCAGCACTTCAGGGAGGTTCAATCAGCCCCAGCATTTT.

The chain carries TRBV9 and TRBJ2-1; D gene ambiguous. The length of the CDR3 is 13 residues. CDR1 and CDR2 from the germline V gene are SGDLS and YYNGEE. Trimming stripped 2 bases from V and 6 bases from J, with 9 bases between. The chain's CDR3 is CASSVSSPNEQFF. The DNA of the CDR3 is TGTGCCAGCAGCGTGTCAAGCCCCAATGAGCAGTTCTTC.

This clone was picked up one time. The V call is TRBV4-1, the J call TRBJ2-3; 14 nucleotides agree with TRBD2. Germline V lookup: CDR1 MGHRA, CDR2 YSYEKL. The CDR3 is 17 amino acids. J was trimmed by 4 bases and V by 5 bases; bases with no gene match: 8. CDR3 DNA: TGCGCCAGCAGCTTCGGGACTAGCGGGAGTCTTTCAGATACGCAGTATTTT. Its protein is CASSFGTSGSLSDTQYF.

Turning to this clone: Other DNA sequences in the sample encode the same CDR3. The rearrangement joins TRBV28 to TRBJ2-7; 13 nucleotides match TRBD2. Per germline, CDR1 MDHEN and CDR2 SYDVKM. The length of the CDR3 is 14 residues. V shed 7 bases and J 3 bases; nucleotides not matched to a gene: 3. The CDR3 loop reads CASTWTSGSYEQYF. CDR3 in DNA: TGTGCCAGCACTTGGACTAGCGGGAGCTACGAGCAGTACTTC.

The CDR3 sequence: CASSGEYSRISSGNTIYF. DNA for the CDR3: TGTGCCAGCAGTGGGGAATACTCCCGGATCAGCTCTGGAAACACCATATATTTT. The chain combines TRBV6-1 with TRBJ1-3; the D is unclear. The CDR3 covers 18 residues. CDR1 and CDR2 from the germline V gene are MNHNS and SASEGT. Trimming stripped 4 bases from V and 0 bases from J, with 19 bases between.

The J gene is TRBJ2-7, the V gene TRBV6-5; a possible D gene is TRBD1 (5 bases). Trimming took 8 bases from V and 5 from J, leaving 16 bases between them. CDR3 length: 13 amino acids. Germline loops: CDR1 MNHEY, CDR2 SVGAGI. The CDR3 sequence is CASGLVWGHEQYF. The CDR3 DNA sequence: TGTGCCAGCGGGCTAGTGTGGGGCCACGAGCAGTACTTC.

The chain carries TRBV6-5 and TRBJ2-7; 8 bases map to TRBD1. The CDR3 loop spans 15 amino acids. V gave up 5 bases and J gave up 4 bases; unmatched junction bases: 10. Looked up from germline, CDR1 is MNHEY and CDR2 is SVGAGI. This chain's CDR3 is CASSKPSGGLYEQYF. The DNA of the CDR3 is TGTGCCAGCAGTAAACCCTCAGGGGGCTTATACGAGCAGTACTTC.

Regarding this clone: One junction end does not reproduce the germline sequence, and a read error may be involved. The chain couples TRBV5-3 to TRBJ2-1, with D unclear. TRBV5-3 is marked as an open reading frame, function uncertain. This CDR3 contains 9 residues. The CDR3 DNA reads as TGTGCCAGAAGCTTGGTGGCGGTCTTC. It specifies CARSLVAVF.

V gene TRBV7-9 combines with J gene TRBJ2-7; 8 bases fit TRBD2. The CDR3 covers 16 residues. The V gene end was trimmed by 2 bases and the J gene end by 1 base; junction bases not matched to a gene: 7. Per germline, CDR1 SEHNR and CDR2 FQNEAQ (reference sequence). The CDR3: CASSLITSGGSYEQYF. The CDR3 bases are TGTGCCAGCAGCTTAATCACTAGCGGAGGGTCCTACGAGCAGTACTTC. Using reference TRBV7-9 and TRBJ2-7 for the parts outside the CDR3, the full variable domain is DTGVSQNPRHKITKRGQNVTFRCDPISEHNRLYWYRQTLGQGPEFLTYFQNEAQLEKSRLLSDRFSAERPKGSFSTLEIQRTEQGDSAMYLCASSLITSGGSYEQYFGPGTRLTVT.

The rearrangement links TRBV19 to TRBJ2-7; D possibly corresponds to TRBD1 (5 bases). Germline CDR1 reads LNHDA; CDR2 reads SQIVND (reference sequence). The V end was cut by 2 bases, the J end by 5 bases, with 16 bases between. This CDR3 is 15 amino acids long. CDR3 amino acids: CASSISGRVHHEQYF. As DNA, the CDR3 is TGTGCCAGTAGTATATCGGGCAGGGTTCATCACGAGCAGTACTTC.

About this clone itself: Additional DNA sequences in this sample encode the identical CDR3. The chain couples TRBV6-5 to TRBJ2-7, with D uncertain. Trimming pared 6 bases from V and 3 bases from J, leaving 6 bases between. The CDR3 loop spans 11 amino acids. Germline V CDR1 and CDR2: MNHEY, SVGAGI. CDR3 sequence (DNA): TGTGCCAGCAGGGGCGGCTACGAGCAGTACTTC. It translates to CASRGGYEQYF.

The chain couples TRBV6-1 to TRBJ1-1; D not resolved. The germline V gene has CDR1 MNHNS and CDR2 SASEGT. The V end lost 1 base, the J end lost 4 bases, and 13 bases lay between the germline ends. This CDR3 has 15 residues. The CDR3 DNA reads as TGTGCCAGCAGTGAAGGCGGGGTAAGGACCACTGAAGCTTTCTTT. This translates into CASSEGGVRTTEAFF.

This sequence joins TRBV29-1 and TRBJ1-2; D unclear. The V and J ends lost 4 bases and 4 bases respectively, with 10 bases between them. Germline CDR1 SQVTM, CDR2 ANQGSEA. The CDR3 runs 12 residues. The CDR3 reads CSVAGSSYGYTF. CDR3 bases: TGCAGCGTTGCAGGCAGTAGCTATGGCTACACCTTC.

The chain couples TRBV11-3 to TRBJ2-2; perhaps D is TRBD1 or TRBD2 (5 bases each). Germline V lookup: CDR1 SGHNT, CDR2 YENEEA. V gave up 5 bases and J gave up 6 bases, with 13 bases separating them. The CDR3 totals 14 residues. The CDR3 bases are TGTGCCAGCAGCACCCGGGACGGTTCCGGGGAGCTGTTTTTT. It codes for CASSTRDGSGELFF.

This sequence joins TRBV4-3 and TRBJ2-6; D unresolved. This CDR3 is 16 amino acids long. Trimming shortened V by 4 bases and J by 4 bases, and 14 bases separated the two germline ends. The germline V gene encodes CDR1 LGHNA and CDR2 YSLEER. The CDR3 is CASSLNRAVGANVLTF. In nucleotides, the CDR3 is TGCGCCAGCAGCCTAAACCGGGCGGTAGGGGCCAACGTCCTGACTTTC.

V is TRBV9 and J is TRBJ2-1; D is uncertain. Germline CDR1 is SGDLS and CDR2 is YYNGEE. V lost 0 bases and J 8 bases, leaving 9 bases between the germline ends. The CDR3 consists of 13 residues. CDR3: CASSVGFKDEQFF. The CDR3 coding sequence is TGTGCCAGCAGCGTAGGATTTAAGGATGAGCAGTTCTTC.

The chain recombines TRBV2 with TRBJ2-7; D possibly corresponds to TRBD1 (6 bases). This CDR3 spans 12 amino acids. V lost 4 bases and J 4 bases, leaving 8 bases between the germline ends. Germline V gene lookup returns CDR1 SNHLY and CDR2 FYNNEI. In DNA form, the CDR3 reads TGTGCCAGCAGTGGGACAGCATACGAGCAGTACTTC. Translation: CASSGTAYEQYF.

The chain has TRBV5-1 and TRBJ2-7, with TRBD1 as a possible D gene (6 bases). Looked up from germline, CDR1 is SGHRS and CDR2 is YFSETQ. The CDR3 has 15 residues. V lost 1 base to trimming and J lost 3 bases, with 14 bases between them. The CDR3 loop is CASSLFAGELYEQYF. CDR3 nucleotide sequence: TGCGCCAGCAGCTTGTTTGCAGGGGAGCTCTACGAGCAGTACTTC.